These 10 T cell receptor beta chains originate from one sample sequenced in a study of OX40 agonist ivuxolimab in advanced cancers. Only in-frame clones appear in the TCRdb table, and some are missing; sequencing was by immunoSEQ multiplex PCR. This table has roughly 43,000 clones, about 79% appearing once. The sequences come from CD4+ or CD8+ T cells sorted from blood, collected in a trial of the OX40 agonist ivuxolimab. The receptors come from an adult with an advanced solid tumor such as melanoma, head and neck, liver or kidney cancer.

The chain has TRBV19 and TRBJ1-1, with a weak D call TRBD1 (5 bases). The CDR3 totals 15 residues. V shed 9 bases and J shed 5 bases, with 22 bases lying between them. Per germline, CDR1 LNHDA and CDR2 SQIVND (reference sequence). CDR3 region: CASSSGEAGGTEAFF. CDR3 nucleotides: TGTGCCAGCAGTTCCGGGGAGGCGGGGGGGACTGAAGCTTTCTTT.

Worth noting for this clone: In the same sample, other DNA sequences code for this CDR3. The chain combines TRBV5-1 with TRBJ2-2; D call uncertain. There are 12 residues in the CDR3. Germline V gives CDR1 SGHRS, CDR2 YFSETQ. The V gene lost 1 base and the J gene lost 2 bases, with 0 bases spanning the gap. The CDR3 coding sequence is TGCGCCAGCAGCTTGAACACCGGGGAGCTGTTTTTT. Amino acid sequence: CASSLNTGELFF.

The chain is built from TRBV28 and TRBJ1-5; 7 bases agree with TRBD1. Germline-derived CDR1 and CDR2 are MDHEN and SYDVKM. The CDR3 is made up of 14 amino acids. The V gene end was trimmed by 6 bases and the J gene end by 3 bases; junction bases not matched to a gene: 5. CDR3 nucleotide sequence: TGTGCCAGCAGACACGACAGGGACAATCAGCCCCAGCATTTT. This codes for CASRHDRDNQPQHF.

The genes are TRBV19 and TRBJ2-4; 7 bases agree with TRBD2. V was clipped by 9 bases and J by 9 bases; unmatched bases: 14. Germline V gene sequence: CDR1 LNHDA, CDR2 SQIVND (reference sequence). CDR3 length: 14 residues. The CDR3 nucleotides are TGTGCCAGCCGGGCCCCCGTGACGGGGGGCATTCAGTACTTC. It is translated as CASRAPVTGGIQYF.

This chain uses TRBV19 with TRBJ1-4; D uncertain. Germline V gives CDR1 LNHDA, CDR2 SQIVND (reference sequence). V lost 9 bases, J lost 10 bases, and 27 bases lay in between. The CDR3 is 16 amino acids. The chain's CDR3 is CASSRAVPSHGGKLFF. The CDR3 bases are TGTGCCAGCTCAAGGGCAGTTCCTTCCCATGGAGGAAAACTGTTTTTT.

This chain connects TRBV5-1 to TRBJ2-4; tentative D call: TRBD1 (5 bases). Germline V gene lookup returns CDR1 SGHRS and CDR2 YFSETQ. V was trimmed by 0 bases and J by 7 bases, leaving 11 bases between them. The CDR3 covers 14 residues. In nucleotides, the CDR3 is TGCGCCAGCAGCTTGGCCCCTAAGGGGAACATTCAGTACTTC. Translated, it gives CASSLAPKGNIQYF.

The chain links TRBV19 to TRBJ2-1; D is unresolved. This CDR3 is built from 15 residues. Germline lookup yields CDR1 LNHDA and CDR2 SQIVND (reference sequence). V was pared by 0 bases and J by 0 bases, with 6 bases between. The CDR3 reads CASSIEVSSYNEQFF. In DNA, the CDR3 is TGTGCCAGTAGTATAGAGGTTAGCTCCTACAATGAGCAGTTCTTC.

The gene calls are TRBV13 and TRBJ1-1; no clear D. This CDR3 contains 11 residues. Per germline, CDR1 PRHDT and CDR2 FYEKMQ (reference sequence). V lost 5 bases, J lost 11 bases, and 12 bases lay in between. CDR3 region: CASSLLWRAFF. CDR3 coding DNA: TGTGCCAGCAGCCTACTATGGAGGGCTTTCTTT.

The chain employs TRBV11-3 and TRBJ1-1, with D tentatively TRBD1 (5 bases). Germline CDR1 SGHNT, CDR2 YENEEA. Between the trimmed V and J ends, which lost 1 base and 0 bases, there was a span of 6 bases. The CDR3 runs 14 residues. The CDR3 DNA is TGTGCCAGCAGCTTAGGAGGGGTGAACACTGAAGCTTTCTTT. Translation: CASSLGGVNTEAFF. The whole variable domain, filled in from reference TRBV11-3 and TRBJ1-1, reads EAGVVQSPRYKIIEKKQPVAFWCNPISGHNTLYWYLQNLGQGPELLIRYENEEAVDDSQLPKDRFSAERLKGVDSTLKIQPAELGDSAVYLCASSLGGVNTEAFFGQGTRLTVV.

CDR3 DNA: TGTGCCTGGCGCCGGGACACAAACACCGGGGAGCTGTTTTTT. It encodes CAWRRDTNTGELFF. The J gene is TRBJ2-2, the V gene TRBV30; D might be TRBD1 (6 bases). Between the trimmed V and J ends, which lost 5 bases and 2 bases, there was a span of 12 bases. The CDR3 totals 14 residues. Germline V gene sequence: CDR1 GTSNPN, CDR2 SVGIG (reference sequence).